This is a list of T cell receptor beta chains from one sample in a study of T cell repertoires in cytomegalovirus infection. TCRdb re-derived calls from the reads in MiXCR, one entry per CDR3 protein. The sample records around 230,000 distinct CDR3 sequences, 5% to 8.5% being singletons. Sequenced input: PBMCs. Source of these receptors: a human donor in good health (CMV status not recorded). Some clones in this sample may be carry-over from other donors' samples. The CDR3 runs from the conserved cysteine through the conserved F or W. The order of the fields is clone size, V gene, J gene, D gene, CDR3 protein, CDR3 DNA. D genes are given only for firm matches. Part of the rows lack a size; the others show once, few, many or a class for expanded clones.

many	TRBV6-2/TRBV6-3	TRBJ1-5	.	CASSPRGNQPQHF	TGTGCCAGCAGCCCTCGGGGCAATCAGCCCCAGCATTTT
few	TRBV10-3	TRBJ2-2	.	CAISEGNTGELFF	TGTGCCATCAGTGAAGGAAACACCGGGGAGCTGTTTTTT
many	TRBV29-1	TRBJ2-7	TRBD1	CSVEGDRGSPSEQYF	TGCAGCGTTGAAGGGGACAGGGGCTCTCCGAGCGAGCAGTACTTC
many	TRBV5-4	TRBJ2-2	.	CASSLRTSANTGELFF	TGTGCCAGCAGCCTCAGGACCTCCGCGAACACCGGGGAGCTGTTTTTT
many	TRBV5-5	TRBJ2-1	.	CASSIMAGTYNEQFF	TGTGCCAGCAGCATCATGGCGGGGACCTACAATGAGCAGTTCTTC
few	TRBV20-1	TRBJ1-2	TRBD1	CSASRGNGYTF	TGCAGTGCTAGCAGGGGGAATGGCTACACCTTC
many	TRBV5-8	TRBJ2-1	TRBD2	CASSLVLAGTNEQFF	TGTGCCAGCAGCTTGGTGCTAGCGGGGACCAATGAGCAGTTCTTC
many	TRBV11-3	TRBJ2-2	.	CASSLAVEVGELFF	TGTGCCAGCAGCTTGGCGGTCGAAGTCGGGGAGCTGTTTTTT
.	TRBV29-1	TRBJ1-2	.	CSMREDYGYTF	TGCAGCATGCGGGAGGACTATGGCTACACCTTC
few	TRBV12-5	TRBJ1-1	.	CASGLDGYTEAFF	TGTGCTAGTGGTTTGGACGGGTACACTGAAGCTTTCTTT
many	TRBV7-2	TRBJ1-5	.	CASSLTQGFQPQHF	TGTGCCAGCAGCTTAACCCAGGGGTTTCAGCCCCAGCATTTT
many	TRBV28	TRBJ1-3	.	CAAEGSGNTIYF	TGTGCTGCAGAGGGGTCCGGAAACACCATATATTTT
many	TRBV25-1	TRBJ2-2	.	CASSDTSGTPRGNTGELFF	TGTGCCAGCAGTGACACCTCCGGGACACCGAGAGGGAACACCGGGGAGCTGTTTTTT
few	TRBV5-6	TRBJ1-2	.	CASSLDLLRGRDYGYTF	TGTGCCAGCAGCTTGGATCTCCTCAGGGGCCGGGACTATGGCTACACCTTC
.	TRBV2	TRBJ2-1	.	CASSDLLEGNEQFF	TGTGCCAGCAGTGATTTGCTGGAGGGCAATGAGCAGTTCTTC
many	TRBV7-2	TRBJ1-1	.	CASSLVPAEAFF	TGTGCCAGCAGCTTAGTTCCAGCTGAAGCTTTCTTT
many	TRBV5-1	TRBJ1-4	.	CASSLVAGELANEKLFF	TGCGCCAGCAGCTTGGTGGCAGGCGAACTGGCTAATGAAAAACTGTTTTTT
many	TRBV5-1	TRBJ1-2	.	CASSLETGFGYTF	TGCGCCAGCAGCTTGGAAACGGGGTTCGGCTACACCTTC
many	TRBV4-3	TRBJ1-1	.	CASSLLPPPGDTEAFF	TGCGCCAGCAGCCTTCTACCTCCGCCTGGGGACACTGAAGCTTTCTTT
many	TRBV7-2	TRBJ1-2	.	CASSVGTNYGYTF	TGTGCCAGCAGCGTCGGGACAAACTATGGCTACACCTTC
many	TRBV11-2	TRBJ2-2	.	CASSPTGRRNTGELFF	TGTGCCAGCAGCCCCACAGGGCGAAGAAACACCGGGGAGCTGTTTTTT
many	TRBV7-2	TRBJ1-1	.	CASSSAWGNTEAFF	TGTGCCAGCAGCTCCGCTTGGGGGAACACTGAAGCTTTCTTT
many	TRBV7-2	TRBJ2-1	.	CASSSNMYNEQFF	TGTGCCAGCAGCTCGAATATGTACAATGAGCAGTTCTTC
many	TRBV9	TRBJ2-5	TRBD2	CASSLGLAVQETQYF	TGTGCCAGCAGCCTGGGACTAGCGGTCCAAGAGACCCAGTACTTC
few	TRBV30	TRBJ2-7	.	CAWSAPTGYSYEQYF	TGTGCCTGGAGTGCGCCGACCGGTTACTCCTACGAGCAGTACTTC
many	TRBV11-2	TRBJ2-3	.	CASSLFTSSSDTQYF	TGTGCCAGCAGCTTGTTTACTAGCAGCTCAGATACGCAGTATTTT
few	TRBV9	TRBJ1-3	.	CASSPRRGDSGNTIYF	TGTGCCAGCAGCCCCAGACGGGGGGACTCTGGAAACACCATATATTTT
many	TRBV7-9	TRBJ1-4	.	CASSSSGSTNEKLFF	TGTGCCAGCAGTTCCTCCGGCTCAACTAATGAAAAACTGTTTTTT
many	TRBV5-6	TRBJ2-2	TRBD1	CASSLRLTGITGELFF	TGTGCCAGCAGCTTGAGGTTGACAGGGATCACCGGGGAGCTGTTTTTT
many	TRBV28	TRBJ2-5	TRBD1	CASSPKTGRETQYF	TGTGCCAGCAGCCCGAAGACAGGGAGAGAGACCCAGTACTTC
many	TRBV7-2	TRBJ2-1	TRBD2	CASSSSGGAGNEQFF	TGTGCCAGCAGCTCTAGCGGGGGGGCGGGGAATGAGCAGTTCTTC
many	TRBV4-3	TRBJ1-1	.	CASSQARARVGEAFF	TGCGCCAGCAGCCAGGCGCGGGCCAGGGTAGGAGAAGCTTTCTTT
many	TRBV20-1	TRBJ2-7	TRBD2	CSASAGGAVHEQYF	TGCAGTGCTAGTGCGGGGGGCGCCGTCCACGAGCAGTACTTC
many	TRBV2	TRBJ1-4	TRBD1	CATSHGQGGEKLFF	TGTGCCACAAGCCACGGACAGGGAGGTGAAAAACTGTTTTTT
.	TRBV12-3/TRBV12-4	TRBJ2-7	.	CASSLALWSEQYF	TGTGCCAGCAGTTTAGCGCTCTGGTCCGAGCAGTACTTC
many	TRBV7-9	TRBJ2-5	.	CASSPGHVGGQETQYF	TGTGCCAGCAGCCCCGGACATGTTGGGGGCCAAGAGACCCAGTACTTC
many	TRBV12-3/TRBV12-4	TRBJ1-1	TRBD1	CASRTGKDTEAFF	TGTGCCAGCAGGACAGGGAAGGACACTGAAGCTTTCTTT
many	TRBV29-1	TRBJ1-2	.	CSVEVARSYTF	TGCAGCGTTGAAGTTGCGCGGAGCTACACCTTC
few	TRBV5-1	TRBJ2-5	.	CASSDGAQMLETQYF	TGCGCCAGCAGCGATGGGGCCCAAATGTTGGAGACCCAGTACTTC
.	TRBV20-1	TRBJ1-5	TRBD1	CSASGDRGRLWSQPQHF	TGCAGTGCTAGTGGGGACAGGGGGCGGTTATGGAGTCAGCCCCAGCATTTT
many	TRBV10-3	TRBJ2-3	.	CAISDRGETTDTQYF	TGTGCCATCAGTGATCGCGGGGAAACCACAGATACGCAGTATTTT
many	TRBV9	TRBJ2-1	.	CASSPYGGGDYEQFF	TGTGCCAGCAGCCCCTATGGGGGGGGCGACTATGAGCAGTTCTTC
.	TRBV7-2	TRBJ2-3	.	CASSNSGDLDTQYF	TGTGCCAGCAGCAACTCCGGGGACCTAGATACGCAGTATTTT
many	TRBV28	TRBJ1-2	TRBD1	CASRGTGLGHGYTF	TGTGCCAGCAGGGGGACAGGGTTAGGCCATGGCTACACCTTC
many	TRBV28	TRBJ1-3	TRBD1	CASRAGGFGNTIYF	TGTGCCAGCAGGGCAGGGGGCTTTGGAAACACCATATATTTT